These 23 T cell receptor beta chains came from one sample sequenced in a study of T cells in localized non-small cell lung cancer. Method: immunoSEQ multiplex PCR; TCRdb's copy keeps in-frame clones and lacks some. There are tens of thousands of clones in the sample; 92% occur only once, and over 3.5% lies in the top ten. Sample: peripheral blood mononuclear cells, taken before any cancer treatment. The receptor set was obtained from a woman between 40 and 69 years old with stage III lung adenocarcinoma.

The V gene is TRBV9, the J gene TRBJ2-7; 8 bases are shared with TRBD1. Germline CDR1 SGDLS, CDR2 YYNGEE. J gave up 2 bases and V 4 bases, and 11 bases lay outside the gene matches. This CDR3 is built from 16 residues. This chain's CDR3 is CASSPRSGGRTYEQYF. The CDR3, as DNA: TGTGCCAGCAGCCCCCGGTCAGGGGGCCGAACCTACGAGCAGTACTTC.

The J gene is TRBJ1-5, the V gene TRBV28; TRBD1 aligns across 9 bases. The trim removed 7 bases at V and 1 base at J, leaving 5 bases unmatched. The germline gives CDR1 MDHEN, CDR2 SYDVKM. The CDR3 has 15 amino acids. Here the CDR3 reads CASKEQGASNQPQHF. As DNA, the CDR3 is TGTGCCAGCAAAGAACAGGGGGCGAGCAATCAGCCCCAGCATTTT.

The genes are TRBV6-1 and TRBJ2-1, with 9 bases matching TRBD2. The J segment lost 1 base and the V segment lost 9 bases, leaving 7 bases of the junction unmatched. This CDR3 region has 15 residues. Germline V gene lookup returns CDR1 MNHNS and CDR2 SASEGT. CDR3 DNA sequence: TGTGCCAGTCGCGGGGGACTAGCTTCCTACAATGAGCAGTTCTTC. Residues: CASRGGLASYNEQFF.

This clone was seen only a few times. The V and J genes are TRBV2 and TRBJ1-1; D is undetermined. The V gene's germline CDR1 is SNHLY and CDR2 FYNNEI. Trimming removed 6 bases at V and 10 bases at J, with 15 bases between. The CDR3 sequence is 12 residues long. The CDR3 nucleotides read TGTGCCAGCAGCTCAACCGGGCGAGGAGCTTTCTTT. This translates into CASSSTGRGAFF.

The chain uses TRBV4-1 and TRBJ1-1; unclear D gene. V lost 0 bases to trimming and J lost 5 bases, with 10 bases between them. The CDR3 covers 14 residues. From germline, CDR1 is MGHRA and CDR2 YSYEKL. DNA for the CDR3: TGCGCCAGCAGCCAAGATACATTGCGGACTGAAGCTTTCTTT. It encodes CASSQDTLRTEAFF.

The gene calls are TRBV2 and TRBJ1-5, with TRBD1 matching over 7 bases. This CDR3 region has 14 residues. Germline CDR1 is SNHLY and CDR2 is FYNNEI. After removal of 5 bases from V and 4 bases from J, the junction contained 5 bases not matched to a gene. CDR3 region: CASSLQGRNQPQHF. The CDR3 nucleotides read TGTGCCAGCAGTCTACAGGGGAGGAATCAGCCCCAGCATTTT.

The genes are TRBV7-9 and TRBJ1-1, with D possibly TRBD1 on 5 matching bases. V was clipped by 2 bases and J by 6 bases, with 7 bases between them. The V gene's germline CDR1 is SEHNR and CDR2 FQNEAQ (reference sequence). This CDR3 has 12 residues. CDR3 loop: CASSLRGPEAFF. DNA of the CDR3: TGTGCCAGCAGCTTAAGGGGCCCTGAAGCTTTCTTT.

DNA of the CDR3: TGTGCCAGCGCTCAGGGAAATGGCAATCAGCCCCAGCATTTT. Encoded protein: CASAQGNGNQPQHF. V usage is TRBV27 and J usage is TRBJ1-5; maybe TRBD1 (5 bases). This CDR3 has 14 residues. V was shortened by 8 bases and J by 2 bases, with 13 bases between the two germline ends. The germline V gene encodes CDR1 MNHEY and CDR2 SMNVEV (reference sequence).

The chain carries TRBV2 and TRBJ1-6, with a tentative D call TRBD1 (5 bases). The CDR3 totals 10 residues. Trimming removed 5 bases at V and 17 bases at J, with 10 bases between. Germline values: CDR1 SNHLY, CDR2 FYNNEI. CDR3 sequence: CASSRGQIHF. In nucleotides, the CDR3 is TGTGCCAGCAGTAGGGGCCAGATCCACTTT.

The chain links TRBV27 to TRBJ1-2; 9 bases are a match to TRBD1. CDR3 length equals 14 residues. Germline-derived CDR1 and CDR2 are MNHEY and SMNVEV (reference sequence). J was trimmed by 8 bases and V by 3 bases; bases with no gene match: 7. Written as DNA, the CDR3 is TGTGCCAGCAGTTTGAAGTACAGGGGGCAAGGCTACACCTTC. Its translation: CASSLKYRGQGYTF.

This rearrangement joins TRBV28 to TRBJ2-1, with D perhaps assigned TRBD1 or TRBD2 (5 bases each). This CDR3 has 13 amino acids. V gave up 2 bases and J gave up 12 bases, with 14 bases separating them. The germline gives CDR1 MDHEN, CDR2 SYDVKM. CDR3 sequence (DNA): TGTGCCAGCAGTTTACTGTCTACCGGGGCGCAGTTCTTC. It is translated as CASSLLSTGAQFF.

V usage is TRBV11-2 and J usage is TRBJ2-1, with D unresolved. Germline V gene sequence: CDR1 SGHAT, CDR2 FQNNGV. Trimming stripped 3 bases from V and 5 bases from J, with 14 bases between. The CDR3 consists of 15 residues. CDR3 amino acids: CASSFWINGNNEQFF. The CDR3 DNA reads as TGTGCCAGCAGCTTTTGGATTAACGGAAACAATGAGCAGTTCTTC.

The table lists this clone with a count of one. J is TRBJ2-2 and V is TRBV5-5; maybe TRBD1 (6 bases). The V and J ends lost 0 bases and 8 bases respectively, with 17 bases between them. CDR3 size: 16 residues. Germline assignment: CDR1 SGHKS and CDR2 YYEKEE (reference sequence). The CDR3 coding sequence is TGTGCCAGCAGCTTGGCCAAGGGCAGGGGTCCGGGGGAGCTGTTTTTT. Translating gives CASSLAKGRGPGELFF.

V usage is TRBV29-1 and J usage is TRBJ2-5, with 8 positions matching TRBD1. CDR1 SQVTM and CDR2 ANQGSEA come from the germline V gene. This CDR3 spans 12 amino acids. Losses at the gene ends were 7 bases for V and 1 base for J; bases not matched to a gene: 2. The chain's CDR3 is CSGDRGQETQYF. Written as DNA, the CDR3 is TGCAGCGGAGACAGGGGCCAAGAGACCCAGTACTTC.

The chain couples TRBV7-8 to TRBJ1-1, with a weak D call TRBD1 (6 bases). V was shortened by 5 bases and J by 5 bases, with 15 bases between the two germline ends. This CDR3 contains 14 residues. The germline V gene has CDR1 SGHVS and CDR2 FQNEAQ. The CDR3 reads CASSAREGGTEAFF. CDR3 DNA sequence: TGTGCCAGCAGCGCCCGAGAGGGGGGAACTGAAGCTTTCTTT. The full variable domain, rest sourced from reference TRBV7-8 and TRBJ1-1, is GAGVSQSPRYKVAKRGQDVALRCDPISGHVSLFWYQQALGQGPEFLTYFQNEAQLDKSGLPSDRFFAERPEGSVSTLKIQRTQQEDSAVYLCASSAREGGTEAFFGQGTRLTVV.

This rearrangement joins TRBV19 to TRBJ2-1; 7 positions agree with TRBD1. Germline CDR1 reads LNHDA; CDR2 reads SQIVND (reference sequence). Trimming at V came to 4 bases and at J to 0 bases, leaving 9 bases not matched to a gene. This CDR3 is 17 amino acids long. The CDR3 spells CASSSYRGQPSYNEQFF. In nucleotides, the CDR3 is TGTGCCAGTAGTAGCTATAGGGGACAGCCCTCCTACAATGAGCAGTTCTTC.

This chain links TRBV10-3 with TRBJ2-2; 10 bases align to TRBD2. Germline values: CDR1 ENHRY, CDR2 SYGVKD. The V segment lost 4 bases and the J segment 6 bases; nucleotides outside the gene matches: 11. CDR3 length: 17 residues. This CDR3 reads CAISGGLPGLASGELFF. The CDR3 DNA reads as TGTGCCATCAGTGGTGGGCTCCCGGGACTAGCGTCCGGGGAGCTGTTTTTT.

This clone has a single count. The rearrangement links TRBV9 to TRBJ2-1; D unclear. CDR3 size: 13 residues. CDR1 is SGDLS, CDR2 YYNGEE, per germline. The V gene lost 1 base and the J gene lost 8 bases, with 10 bases spanning the gap. CDR3 region: CASSVISGDEQFF. CDR3 nucleotide sequence: TGTGCCAGCAGCGTAATTTCTGGGGATGAGCAGTTCTTC.

In DNA, the CDR3 is TGTGCCAGCAGCTTACTAGCCGGGGTGGGTGAGACCCAGTACTTC. Protein sequence: CASSLLAGVGETQYF. The chain recombines TRBV11-2 with TRBJ2-5; weak D call: TRBD2 (5 bases). This CDR3 has 15 amino acids. Trimming cost V 2 bases and J 5 bases, with 15 bases left between them. Germline V gene lookup returns CDR1 SGHAT and CDR2 FQNNGV.

The CDR3 coding sequence is TGTGCCAGCTCCCCAGCGGGCTCGAACACTGAAGCTTTCTTT. It codes for CASSPAGSNTEAFF. The chain joins TRBV6-6 to TRBJ1-1, with D uncertain. This CDR3 comprises 14 residues. V lost 8 bases and J 1 base, leaving 14 bases between the germline ends. CDR1 MNHNY and CDR2 SVGAGI come from the germline V gene (reference sequence).

V usage is TRBV5-4 and J usage is TRBJ2-7, with TRBD2 as a possible D gene (5 bases). Germline-derived CDR1 and CDR2 are SGHNT and YYREEE (reference sequence). CDR3 length: 13 amino acids. V gave up 4 bases and J gave up 6 bases, with 14 bases separating them. CDR3 amino acids: CASSPLLGGEQYF. The CDR3 nucleotides are TGTGCCAGCAGCCCCCTACTAGGAGGCGAGCAGTACTTC.

The chain combines TRBV10-3 with TRBJ2-1, with TRBD2 identical over 9 bases. The CDR3 runs to 17 residues. The V segment lost 2 bases and the J segment 0 bases; nucleotides outside the gene matches: 5. Germline assignment: CDR1 ENHRY and CDR2 SYGVKD. As DNA, the CDR3 is TGTGCCATCAGTGAGGCTAGCGGGGACAGCTCCTACAATGAGCAGTTCTTC. Protein sequence: CAISEASGDSSYNEQFF.

This clone was seen only once. The rearrangement uses TRBV6-1 and TRBJ1-4; tentative D call: TRBD1 (5 bases). The CDR3 runs to 13 residues. Trimming removed 5 bases from V and 8 bases from J, with 12 bases in between. CDR1 is MNHNS and CDR2 is SASEGT in the germline V gene. The CDR3 DNA follows: TGTGCCAGCAGTCACCGGGACCTCGAAAAACTGTTTTTT. This codes for CASSHRDLEKLFF.